This T cell receptor beta chain was observed in a study of regulatory T cells in long-lasting Graves disease. Looked up from germline, CDR1 is MNHNY and CDR2 is SVGAGI (reference sequence). The V gene end was trimmed by 0 bases and the J gene end by 6 bases; junction bases not matched to a gene: 4. This CDR3 spans 15 amino acids. This clonotype was recorded at least ten times. Specified time point: newly diagnosed GD, antithyroid drugs for less than 3 months. Extracted PBMC RNA gave rise to the TCR library. The TCR beta library used iRepertoire HTBI primers with Arm-PCR amplification of CDR3. TCRdb independently ran MiXCR on the multiplex PCR reads; one entry per CDR3 protein. The sample records 250,000 to 300,000 distinct CDR3 sequences, about 20% being singletons. This same sample was also taken into another study, of T cells in Graves' hyperthyroidism and ophthalmopathy.

This clonotype was obtained from a woman aged 25 to 39 with Graves disease. Sequencing used peripheral blood mononuclear cells (PBMCs), obtained at new diagnosis, from a patient treated with antithyroid drugs. The chain links TRBV6-6 to TRBJ2-4, with 8 bases aligning to TRBD2. CDR3 in amino acids: CASSYSAAGANIQYF. Here the CDR3 DNA reads TGTGCCAGCAGTTACTCGGCAGCGGGGGCAAACATTCAGTACTTC.